This entry lists 29 T cell receptor beta chains sequenced from one sample in a study of cytomegalovirus exposure and HLA in healthy donors. In the PCR, 60 Vbeta and 13 Jbeta primers were used. Sequencing was performed with immunoSEQ multiplex PCR; in TCRdb, only in-frame clones are kept and a portion is missing. The table includes tens of thousands of clones, approximately 82% detected once. Sequenced: PBMCs. Receptor source: a man aged 35 to 55 in good health and CMV-seronegative.

V and J are TRBV13 and TRBJ2-5; 12 nucleotides align to TRBD2. Germline V gene sequence: CDR1 PRHDT, CDR2 FYEKMQ (reference sequence). This CDR3 is built from 18 residues. The J segment lost 5 bases and the V segment lost 7 bases, leaving 17 bases of the junction unmatched. The DNA of the CDR3 is TGTGCCAGCACCTTGGGCGCTAGCGGGAGGGCCCGTGGGGAGACCCAGTACTTC. Protein product: CASTLGASGRARGETQYF.

This clone came up a few times. Other DNA sequences from this sample encode an identical CDR3 as well. The J gene is TRBJ2-7, the V gene TRBV6-5; TRBD1 matches 10 bases. The CDR3 sequence is 13 residues long. The germline gives CDR1 MNHEY, CDR2 SVGAGI. The J segment lost 5 bases and the V segment lost 5 bases, leaving 3 bases of the junction unmatched. The CDR3 is CASSRDRGHEQYF. In nucleotides, the CDR3 is TGTGCCAGCAGTAGGGACAGGGGACACGAGCAGTACTTC.

This chain uses TRBV9 with TRBJ2-3; a weak D match, TRBD2 (6 bases). Germline loops: CDR1 SGDLS, CDR2 YYNGEE. There are 15 residues in the CDR3. Trimming removed 3 bases at V and 5 bases at J, with 16 bases between. The CDR3 here is CASSESGTVGDTQYF. The CDR3 region has the DNA TGTGCCAGCAGCGAATCCGGGACTGTAGGAGATACGCAGTATTTT.

The chain couples TRBV27 to TRBJ1-5; D unresolved. V lost 5 bases and J lost 7, with 9 bases in between. There are 12 residues in the CDR3. The germline V gene encodes CDR1 MNHEY and CDR2 SMNVEV (reference sequence). CDR3 nucleotide sequence: TGTGCCAGCAGTCCCCCAGGACAGCCCCAGCATTTT. Protein product: CASSPPGQPQHF.

The CDR3 reads CAISARLSNEQFF. The CDR3 bases are TGTGCCATCAGTGCGCGGCTAAGCAATGAGCAGTTCTTC. V and J are TRBV10-3 and TRBJ2-1; D is unclear. Looked up from germline, CDR1 is ENHRY and CDR2 is SYGVKD. Trimming left V 4 bases short and J 6 bases short, with 10 bases between. There are 13 residues in the CDR3.

The V call is TRBV6-1, the J call TRBJ1-2; 8 positions match TRBD1. The CDR3 totals 16 residues. The germline V gene has CDR1 MNHNS and CDR2 SASEGT. The V gene end was trimmed by 3 bases and the J gene end by 4 bases; junction bases not matched to a gene: 10. The CDR3 coding sequence is TGTGCCAGCAGTGAGGGGGTAGGGGACAGGATCTATGGCTACACCTTC. It codes for CASSEGVGDRIYGYTF.

The V and J genes are TRBV19 and TRBJ2-3; possible D gene TRBD1, 5 bases. The germline V gene encodes CDR1 LNHDA and CDR2 SQIVND (reference sequence). There are 15 residues in the CDR3. V shed 5 bases and J shed 0 bases, with 12 bases lying between them. The DNA for the CDR3 is TGTGCCAGTAGTCCCTTCGACAGTAGCACAGATACGCAGTATTTT. Encoded protein: CASSPFDSSTDTQYF.

This clone came up a few times. The rearrangement links TRBV19 to TRBJ1-5, with a tentative D call TRBD1 (6 bases). This CDR3 is 16 amino acids long. The V and J ends lost 2 bases and 6 bases respectively, with 17 bases between them. Germline CDR1 LNHDA, CDR2 SQIVND (reference sequence). CDR3 sequence: CASSITPGGGGQPQHF. The CDR3 DNA sequence: TGTGCCAGTAGTATAACCCCGGGGGGCGGAGGTCAGCCCCAGCATTTT.

The chain uses TRBV7-6 and TRBJ1-5; tentative D call: TRBD1 (6 bases). The CDR3 contains 15 residues. The germline V gene has CDR1 SGHVS and CDR2 FNYEAQ. The ends were cut back, 1 base at V and 2 bases at J, with 9 bases in the middle. The CDR3 DNA is TGTGCCAGCAGCTTAGTGGCAGGGGGCAATCAGCCCCAGCATTTT. Residues: CASSLVAGGNQPQHF.

The chain has TRBV7-2 and TRBJ1-4; 9 bases are shared with TRBD1. The CDR3 runs 18 residues. In germline, CDR1 is SGHTA, CDR2 FQGNSA. V gave up 0 bases and J gave up 3 bases; unmatched junction bases: 8. The CDR3 here is CASSLATFRQGANEKLFF. The CDR3 nucleotides are TGTGCCAGCAGCTTAGCGACCTTTCGACAGGGGGCTAATGAAAAACTGTTTTTT. The full variable domain, in which reference TRBV7-2 and TRBJ1-4 provide the parts outside the CDR3, is GAGVSQSPSNKVTEKGKDVELRCDPISGHTALYWYRQSLGQGLEFLIYFQGNSAPDKSGLPSDRFSAERTGGSVSTLTIQRTQQEDSAVYLCASSLATFRQGANEKLFFGSGTQLSVL.

The chain has TRBV5-1 and TRBJ2-6; possible D gene TRBD2, 6 bases. The CDR3 has 17 amino acids. Between the trimmed V and J ends, which lost 4 bases and 12 bases, there was a span of 26 bases. Looked up from germline, CDR1 is SGHRS and CDR2 is YFSETQ. CDR3 nucleotide sequence: TGCGCCAGCAGCCGTTCCCCCCCCCGGGGAGGTCAGATCGTCCTGACTTTC. It codes for CASSRSPPRGGQIVLTF.

This clone has just one count. J is TRBJ2-2 and V is TRBV6-6; D not resolved. There are 13 residues in the CDR3. V was cut by 0 bases and J by 5 bases, with 4 bases left in between. Germline assignment: CDR1 MNHNY and CDR2 SVGAGI (reference sequence). The chain's CDR3 is CASSYSGTGELFF. CDR3 nucleotides: TGTGCCAGCAGTTACTCCGGGACCGGGGAGCTGTTTTTT.

This chain links TRBV6-1 with TRBJ1-4; 7 nucleotides line up with TRBD1. This CDR3 contains 14 residues. Germline lookup yields CDR1 MNHNS and CDR2 SASEGT. V gave up 6 bases and J gave up 3 bases; unmatched junction bases: 4. The CDR3 loop is CASREQGPNEKLFF. In nucleotides, the CDR3 is TGTGCCAGCAGGGAACAGGGGCCTAATGAAAAACTGTTTTTT.

V and J are TRBV19 and TRBJ2-2, with D perhaps TRBD1 (5 bases). Germline CDR1 is LNHDA and CDR2 is SQIVND (reference sequence). The CDR3 spans 17 residues. V was clipped by 0 bases and J by 5 bases, with 16 bases between them. CDR3 sequence (DNA): TGTGCCAGTAGTATAGATAGCACAGGAGCGCGAACCGGGGAGCTGTTTTTT. Translated, it gives CASSIDSTGARTGELFF. The full variable domain, its missing parts supplied by reference TRBV19 and TRBJ2-2, is DGGITQSPKYLFRKEGQNVTLSCEQNLNHDAMYWYRQDPGQGLRLIYYSQIVNDFQKGDIAEGYSVSREKKESFPLTVTSAQKNPTAFYLCASSIDSTGARTGELFFGEGSRLTVL.

The gene calls are TRBV5-6 and TRBJ2-3; TRBD2 matches 11 bases. V dropped 1 base and J dropped 4; count of bases not matched to a gene: 11. CDR3 length: 18 amino acids. Germline V gene lookup returns CDR1 SGHDT and CDR2 YYEEEE. CDR3 bases: TGTGCCAGCAGCTTGTCCTTTACTAGCGGGAGTAGGGCAGATACGCAGTATTTT. Protein product: CASSLSFTSGSRADTQYF.

V is TRBV5-1 and J is TRBJ2-7; perhaps TRBD1 as D (5 bases). The CDR3 sequence is 14 residues long. The V and J ends lost 2 bases and 5 bases respectively, with 14 bases between them. Per germline, CDR1 SGHRS and CDR2 YFSETQ. The CDR3 protein is CASSLTRVGNEQYF. The CDR3 DNA reads as TGCGCCAGCAGCTTAACCAGGGTAGGGAACGAGCAGTACTTC.

V and J are TRBV4-1 and TRBJ1-6; TRBD1 aligns across 7 bases. V lost 1 base and J lost 8; bases outside the gene matches: 8. This CDR3 has 16 amino acids. CDR1 is MGHRA and CDR2 is YSYEKL in the germline V gene. The CDR3 region is CASSQGEGAAHSPLHF. The CDR3, as DNA: TGCGCCAGCAGCCAAGGCGAGGGGGCGGCTCATTCACCCCTCCACTTT.

The rearrangement joins TRBV7-2 to TRBJ1-1; D is uncertain. V shed 5 bases and J shed 4 bases, with 17 bases lying between them. The CDR3 extends over 15 amino acids. The germline V gene encodes CDR1 SGHTA and CDR2 FQGNSA. The CDR3 DNA reads as TGTGCCAGCAGCCCAGGATTCGGGGTTCCCACTGAAGCTTTCTTT. Encoded protein: CASSPGFGVPTEAFF.

The chain carries TRBV7-9 and TRBJ2-7; D perhaps matches TRBD1 (6 bases). The germline V gene has CDR1 SEHNR and CDR2 FQNEAQ (reference sequence). The CDR3 loop spans 12 amino acids. V was shortened by 3 bases and J by 6 bases, with 9 bases between the two germline ends. The DNA of the CDR3 is TGTGCCAGCAGCTTCCAAGGGGGCGAGCAGTACTTC. The encoded protein is CASSFQGGEQYF.

The chain recombines TRBV6-1 with TRBJ1-5; D remains ambiguous. The germline V gene has CDR1 MNHNS and CDR2 SASEGT. Trimming stripped 8 bases from V and 9 bases from J, with 11 bases between. The length of the CDR3 is 11 residues. CDR3 protein: CASGSFMPQHF. Here the CDR3 DNA reads TGTGCCAGCGGCTCCTTCATGCCCCAGCATTTT.

This chain links TRBV7-9 with TRBJ2-7; 10 bases agree with TRBD2. The CDR3 covers 15 residues. The germline gives CDR1 SEHNR, CDR2 FQNEAQ (reference sequence). The V segment lost 5 bases and the J segment 0 bases; nucleotides outside the gene matches: 4. The DNA for the CDR3 is TGTGCCAGCAGCCCAAGACTAGCGGGCTCCTACGAGCAGTACTTC. The encoded protein is CASSPRLAGSYEQYF.

The J gene is TRBJ1-5, the V gene TRBV19, with no clear D. Looked up from germline, CDR1 is LNHDA and CDR2 is SQIVND (reference sequence). Between the trimmed V and J ends, which lost 3 bases and 3 bases, there was a span of 9 bases. CDR3 size: 14 residues. The chain's CDR3 is CASSIGGYNQPQHF. The CDR3 DNA reads as TGTGCCAGTAGTATCGGCGGGTACAATCAGCCCCAGCATTTT. Full variable domain (rest looked up from reference TRBV19 and TRBJ1-5): DGGITQSPKYLFRKEGQNVTLSCEQNLNHDAMYWYRQDPGQGLRLIYYSQIVNDFQKGDIAEGYSVSREKKESFPLTVTSAQKNPTAFYLCASSIGGYNQPQHFGDGTRLSIL.

The chain links TRBV7-8 to TRBJ2-7; 10 bases match TRBD1. With 5 bases clipped from V and 3 bases from J, the junction kept 7 bases outside the gene matches. This CDR3 contains 15 residues. CDR1 is SGHVS, CDR2 FQNEAQ, per germline. The CDR3 nucleotides read TGTGCCAGCAGCACCACACGGGACAGGGGCTACGAGCAGTACTTC. Translating gives CASSTTRDRGYEQYF.

This chain's CDR3 is CASSDTGLAGGGEQFF. The CDR3 DNA sequence: TGTGCCAGCAGTGATACGGGACTAGCGGGGGGTGGTGAGCAGTTCTTC. The rearrangement joins TRBV6-4 to TRBJ2-1, with 15 bases fitting TRBD2. The CDR3 runs to 16 residues. Per the germline V gene, CDR1 is MRHNA and CDR2 is SNTAGT. Losses at the gene ends were 3 bases for V and 9 bases for J; bases not matched to a gene: 6.

This clone has more than one count but fewer than ten. The rearrangement joins TRBV29-1 to TRBJ1-5; 9 nucleotides line up with TRBD1. Germline V gene lookup returns CDR1 SQVTM and CDR2 ANQGSEA. The V segment lost 5 bases and the J segment 3 bases; nucleotides outside the gene matches: 2. The CDR3 runs to 13 residues. The CDR3 here is CSVTQGANQPQHF. In DNA form, the CDR3 reads TGCAGCGTTACACAGGGGGCCAATCAGCCCCAGCATTTT.

This chain links TRBV6-1 with TRBJ1-2; no reliable D call. The CDR3 extends over 13 amino acids. Trimming cost V 1 base and J 5 bases, with 8 bases left between them. Germline CDR1 reads MNHNS; CDR2 reads SASEGT. CDR3 sequence reads: CASSEVSRYGYTF. CDR3 nucleotide sequence: TGTGCCAGCAGTGAAGTGAGTCGGTATGGCTACACCTTC.

This chain links TRBV19 with TRBJ1-2; possibly TRBD1 for D (5 bases). Germline values: CDR1 LNHDA, CDR2 SQIVND (reference sequence). Trimming pared 7 bases from V and 8 bases from J, leaving 17 bases between. This CDR3 has 13 amino acids. CDR3 residues: CASNVDSLQGYTF. CDR3 DNA sequence: TGTGCCAGTAACGTCGACAGCCTTCAGGGCTACACCTTC.

The V and J genes are TRBV9 and TRBJ2-7; TRBD2 might be the D (6 bases). CDR3 length: 16 residues. V was clipped by 3 bases and J by 0 bases, with 16 bases between them. Germline CDR1 is SGDLS and CDR2 is YYNGEE. The CDR3 DNA sequence: TGTGCCAGCAGCGGACGAGCAGCGGGTAACTCCTACGAGCAGTACTTC. Protein: CASSGRAAGNSYEQYF.

The chain uses TRBV6-1 and TRBJ2-7; the D gene is possibly TRBD1 (5 bases). The V and J ends lost 2 bases and 3 bases respectively, with 17 bases between them. Per germline, CDR1 MNHNS and CDR2 SASEGT. This CDR3 is 16 amino acids long. For the CDR3, the DNA is TGTGCCAGCAGTGAAAGGTCGGCAGGGAAGGACTACGAGCAGTACTTC. Translated, it gives CASSERSAGKDYEQYF.